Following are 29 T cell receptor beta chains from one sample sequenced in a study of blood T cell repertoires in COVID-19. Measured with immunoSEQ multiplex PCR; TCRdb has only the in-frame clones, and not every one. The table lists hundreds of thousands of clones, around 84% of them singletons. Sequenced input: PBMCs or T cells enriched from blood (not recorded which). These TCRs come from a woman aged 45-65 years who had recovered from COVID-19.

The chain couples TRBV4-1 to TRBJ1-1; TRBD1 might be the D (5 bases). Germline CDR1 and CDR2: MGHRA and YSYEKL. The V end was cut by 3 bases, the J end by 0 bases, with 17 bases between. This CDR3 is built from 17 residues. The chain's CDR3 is CASSQGTFRTLNTEAFF. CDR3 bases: TGCGCCAGCAGCCAGGGGACTTTCAGAACCTTGAACACTGAAGCTTTCTTT.

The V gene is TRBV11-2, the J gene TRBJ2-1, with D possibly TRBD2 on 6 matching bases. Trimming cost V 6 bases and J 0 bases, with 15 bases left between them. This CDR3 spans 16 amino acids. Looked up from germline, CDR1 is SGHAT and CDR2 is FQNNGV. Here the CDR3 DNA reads TGTGCCAGCAGTCCGGGAGTCTCAAGCTCCTACAATGAGCAGTTCTTC. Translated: CASSPGVSSSYNEQFF. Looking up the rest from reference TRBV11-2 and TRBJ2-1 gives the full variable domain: EAGVAQSPRYKIIEKRQSVAFWCNPISGHATLYWYQQILGQGPKLLIQFQNNGVVDDSQLPKDRFSAERLKGVDSTLKIQPAKLEDSAVYLCASSPGVSSSYNEQFFGPGTRLTVL.

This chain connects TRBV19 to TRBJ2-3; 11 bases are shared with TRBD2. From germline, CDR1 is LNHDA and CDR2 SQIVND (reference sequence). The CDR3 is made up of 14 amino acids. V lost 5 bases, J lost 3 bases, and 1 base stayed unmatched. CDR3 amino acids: CASSLAGGTDTQYF. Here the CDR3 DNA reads TGTGCCAGTAGTTTAGCGGGAGGGACAGATACGCAGTATTTT. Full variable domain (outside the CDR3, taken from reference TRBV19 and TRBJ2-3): DGGITQSPKYLFRKEGQNVTLSCEQNLNHDAMYWYRQDPGQGLRLIYYSQIVNDFQKGDIAEGYSVSREKKESFPLTVTSAQKNPTAFYLCASSLAGGTDTQYFGPGTRLTVL.

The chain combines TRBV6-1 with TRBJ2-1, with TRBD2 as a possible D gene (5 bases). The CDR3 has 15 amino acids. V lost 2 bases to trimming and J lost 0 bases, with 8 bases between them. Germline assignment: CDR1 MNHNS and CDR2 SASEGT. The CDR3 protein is CASSEWRSSYNEQFF. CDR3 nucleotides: TGTGCCAGCAGTGAATGGAGGAGCTCCTACAATGAGCAGTTCTTC.

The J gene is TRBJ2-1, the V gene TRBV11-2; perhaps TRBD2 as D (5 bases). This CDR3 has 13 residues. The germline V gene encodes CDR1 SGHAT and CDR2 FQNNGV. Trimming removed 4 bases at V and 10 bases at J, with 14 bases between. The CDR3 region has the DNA TGTGCCAGCAGCTCGGACTTCCCGACAGAGCAGTTCTTC. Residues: CASSSDFPTEQFF.

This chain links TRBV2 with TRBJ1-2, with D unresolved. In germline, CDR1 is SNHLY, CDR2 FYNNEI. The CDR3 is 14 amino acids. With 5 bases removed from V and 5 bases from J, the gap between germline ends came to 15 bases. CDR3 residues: CASSFGLFGYGYTF. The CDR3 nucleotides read TGTGCCAGCAGTTTTGGACTGTTTGGATATGGCTACACCTTC.

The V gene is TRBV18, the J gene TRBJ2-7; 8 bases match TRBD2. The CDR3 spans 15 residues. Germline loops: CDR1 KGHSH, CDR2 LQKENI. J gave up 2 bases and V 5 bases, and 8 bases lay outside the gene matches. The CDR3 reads CASSSGGSNTYEQYF. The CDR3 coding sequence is TGTGCCAGCTCATCGGGGGGGAGCAATACCTACGAGCAGTACTTC.

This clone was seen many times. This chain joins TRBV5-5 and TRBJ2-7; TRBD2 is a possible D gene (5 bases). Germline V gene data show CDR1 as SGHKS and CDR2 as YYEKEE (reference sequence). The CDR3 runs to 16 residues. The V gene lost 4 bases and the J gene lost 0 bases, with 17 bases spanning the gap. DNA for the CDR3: TGTGCCAGCAGCGACCGGCTAGCCTTCCTCTCCTACGAGCAGTACTTC. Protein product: CASSDRLAFLSYEQYF.

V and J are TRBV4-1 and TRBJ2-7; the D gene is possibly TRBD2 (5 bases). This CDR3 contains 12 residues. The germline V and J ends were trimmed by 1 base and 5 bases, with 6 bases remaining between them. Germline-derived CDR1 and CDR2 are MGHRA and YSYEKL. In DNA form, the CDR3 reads TGCGCCAGCAGCCAAGTCGGGGACGAGCAGTACTTC. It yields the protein CASSQVGDEQYF.

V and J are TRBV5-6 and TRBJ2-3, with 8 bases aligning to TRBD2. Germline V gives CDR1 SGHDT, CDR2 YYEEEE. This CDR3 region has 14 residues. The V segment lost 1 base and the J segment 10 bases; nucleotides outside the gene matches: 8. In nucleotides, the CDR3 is TGTGCCAGCAGCTTGTCTAGCGGGCTTTCGGCGCAGTATTTT. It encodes CASSLSSGLSAQYF.

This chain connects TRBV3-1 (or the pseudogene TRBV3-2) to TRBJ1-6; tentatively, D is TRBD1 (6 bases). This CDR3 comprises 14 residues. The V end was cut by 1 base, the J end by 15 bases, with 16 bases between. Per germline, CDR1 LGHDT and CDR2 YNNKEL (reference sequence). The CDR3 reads CASSQGTGIQLLHF. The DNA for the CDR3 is TGTGCCAGCAGCCAAGGAACAGGGATTCAACTCCTCCACTTT.

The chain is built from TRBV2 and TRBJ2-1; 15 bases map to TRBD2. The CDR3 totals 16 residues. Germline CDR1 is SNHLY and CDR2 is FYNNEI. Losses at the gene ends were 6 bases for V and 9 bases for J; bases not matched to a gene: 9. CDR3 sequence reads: CASSSLGTSGRSEQFF. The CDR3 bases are TGTGCCAGCAGCAGCCTCGGGACTAGCGGGAGGAGTGAGCAGTTCTTC.

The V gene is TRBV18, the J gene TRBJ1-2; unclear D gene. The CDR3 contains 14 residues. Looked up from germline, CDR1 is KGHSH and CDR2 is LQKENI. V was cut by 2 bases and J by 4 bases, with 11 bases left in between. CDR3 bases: TGTGCCAGCTCACCAAGGCAGGAACGCTATGGCTACACCTTC. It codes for CASSPRQERYGYTF. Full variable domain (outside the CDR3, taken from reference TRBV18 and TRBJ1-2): NAGVMQNPRHLVRRRGQEARLRCSPMKGHSHVYWYRQLPEEGLKFMVYLQKENIIDESGMPKERFSAEFPKEGPSILRIQQVVRGDSAAYFCASSPRQERYGYTFGSGTRLTVV.

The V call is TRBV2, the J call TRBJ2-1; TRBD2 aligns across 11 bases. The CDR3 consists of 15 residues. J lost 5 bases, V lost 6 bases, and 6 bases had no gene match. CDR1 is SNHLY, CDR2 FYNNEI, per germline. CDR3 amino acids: CASRAMGLADNEQFF. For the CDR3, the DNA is TGTGCCAGCAGGGCGATGGGACTAGCGGACAATGAGCAGTTCTTC.

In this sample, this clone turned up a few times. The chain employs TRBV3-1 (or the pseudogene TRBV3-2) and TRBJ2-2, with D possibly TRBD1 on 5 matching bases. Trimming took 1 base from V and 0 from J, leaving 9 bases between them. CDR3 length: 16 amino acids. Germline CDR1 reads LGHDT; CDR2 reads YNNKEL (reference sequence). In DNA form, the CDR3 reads TGTGCCAGCAGCCAAGGTGAGACAGCGAACACCGGGGAGCTGTTTTTT. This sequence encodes CASSQGETANTGELFF.

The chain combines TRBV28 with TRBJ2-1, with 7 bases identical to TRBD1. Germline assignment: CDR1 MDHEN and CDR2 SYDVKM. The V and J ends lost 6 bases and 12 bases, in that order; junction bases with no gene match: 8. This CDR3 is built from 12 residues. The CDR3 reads CASRVGGEVQFF. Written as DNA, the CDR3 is TGTGCCAGCAGGGTAGGGGGCGAGGTGCAGTTCTTC.

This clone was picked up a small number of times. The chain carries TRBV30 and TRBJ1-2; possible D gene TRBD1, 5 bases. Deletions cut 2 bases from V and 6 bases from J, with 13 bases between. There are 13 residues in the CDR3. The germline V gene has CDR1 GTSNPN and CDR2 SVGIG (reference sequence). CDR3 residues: CAWSKGAGNGYTF. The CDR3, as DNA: TGTGCCTGGAGTAAAGGGGCTGGGAATGGCTACACCTTC.

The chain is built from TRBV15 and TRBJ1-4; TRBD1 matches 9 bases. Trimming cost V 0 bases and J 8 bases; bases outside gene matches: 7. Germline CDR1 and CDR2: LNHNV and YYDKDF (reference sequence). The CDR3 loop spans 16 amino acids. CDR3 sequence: CATSRDPATGGEKLFF. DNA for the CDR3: TGTGCCACCAGCAGAGACCCGGCCACAGGGGGCGAAAAACTGTTTTTT. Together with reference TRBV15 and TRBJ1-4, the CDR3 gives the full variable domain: DAMVIQNPRYQVTQFGKPVTLSCSQTLNHNVMYWYQQKSSQAPKLLFHYYDKDFNNEADTPDNFQSRRPNTSFCFLDIRSPGLGDTAMYLCATSRDPATGGEKLFFGSGTQLSVL.

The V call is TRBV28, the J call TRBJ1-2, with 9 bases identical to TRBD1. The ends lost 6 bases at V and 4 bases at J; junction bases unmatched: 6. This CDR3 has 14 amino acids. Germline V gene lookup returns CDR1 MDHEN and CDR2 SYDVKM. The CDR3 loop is CASRSTGGAYGYTF. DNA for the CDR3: TGTGCCAGCAGGTCGACAGGGGGTGCCTATGGCTACACCTTC.

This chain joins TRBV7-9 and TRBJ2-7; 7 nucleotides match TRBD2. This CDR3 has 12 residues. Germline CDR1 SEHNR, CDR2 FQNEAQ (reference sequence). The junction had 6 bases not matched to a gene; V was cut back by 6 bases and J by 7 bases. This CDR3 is CASSQAGREQYF. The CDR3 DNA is TGTGCCAGCAGTCAAGCGGGGAGGGAGCAGTACTTC.

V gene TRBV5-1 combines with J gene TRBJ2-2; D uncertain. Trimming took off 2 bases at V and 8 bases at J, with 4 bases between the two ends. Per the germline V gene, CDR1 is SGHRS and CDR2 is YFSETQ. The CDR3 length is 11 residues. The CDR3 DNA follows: TGCGCCAGCAGCTTTGAGGGGGAGCTGTTTTTT. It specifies CASSFEGELFF.

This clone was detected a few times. CDR3 bases: TGTGCCAGCAGCTTAAGAGCGGGTGGACTCACAGATACGCAGTATTTT. Its protein is CASSLRAGGLTDTQYF. V gene TRBV11-3 combines with J gene TRBJ2-3; D perhaps matches TRBD2 (6 bases). Germline V gene sequence: CDR1 SGHNT, CDR2 YENEEA. V lost 2 bases, J lost 2 bases, and 14 bases lay in between. This CDR3 is 16 amino acids long.

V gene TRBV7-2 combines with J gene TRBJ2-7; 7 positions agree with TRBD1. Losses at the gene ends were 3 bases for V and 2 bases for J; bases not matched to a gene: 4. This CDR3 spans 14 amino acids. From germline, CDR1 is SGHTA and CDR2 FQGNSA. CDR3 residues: CASSLKGAAYEQYF. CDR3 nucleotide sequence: TGTGCCAGCAGCTTGAAGGGGGCCGCCTACGAGCAGTACTTC. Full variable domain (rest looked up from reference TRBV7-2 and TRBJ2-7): GAGVSQSPSNKVTEKGKDVELRCDPISGHTALYWYRQSLGQGLEFLIYFQGNSAPDKSGLPSDRFSAERTGGSVSTLTIQRTQQEDSAVYLCASSLKGAAYEQYFGPGTRLTVT.

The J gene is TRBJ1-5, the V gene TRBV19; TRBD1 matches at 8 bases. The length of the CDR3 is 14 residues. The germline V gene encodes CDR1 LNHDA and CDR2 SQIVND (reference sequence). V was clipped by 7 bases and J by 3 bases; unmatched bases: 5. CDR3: CASTTDRANQPQHF. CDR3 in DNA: TGTGCCAGTACTACGGACAGGGCCAATCAGCCCCAGCATTTT.

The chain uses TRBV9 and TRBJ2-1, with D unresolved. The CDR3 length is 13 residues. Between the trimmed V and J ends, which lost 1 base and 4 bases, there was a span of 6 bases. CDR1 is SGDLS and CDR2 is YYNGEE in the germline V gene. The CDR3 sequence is CASSVSEYNEQFF. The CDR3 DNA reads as TGTGCCAGCAGCGTAAGCGAGTACAATGAGCAGTTCTTC.

The CDR3 DNA reads TGTGCCAGCAGCCCTGGCCACGTGGGAAACACCATATATTTT. Translated: CASSPGHVGNTIYF. V and J are TRBV11-2 and TRBJ1-3; D call uncertain. The CDR3 sequence is 14 residues long. Germline CDR1 is SGHAT and CDR2 is FQNNGV. With 5 bases removed from V and 4 bases from J, the gap between germline ends came to 12 bases.

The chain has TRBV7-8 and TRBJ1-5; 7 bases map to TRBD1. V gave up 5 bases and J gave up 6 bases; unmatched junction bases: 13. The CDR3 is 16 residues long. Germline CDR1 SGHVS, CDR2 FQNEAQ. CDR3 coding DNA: TGTGCCAGCAGCAATCGTGACAGGGTGGGTAGTCAGCCCCAGCATTTT. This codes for CASSNRDRVGSQPQHF.

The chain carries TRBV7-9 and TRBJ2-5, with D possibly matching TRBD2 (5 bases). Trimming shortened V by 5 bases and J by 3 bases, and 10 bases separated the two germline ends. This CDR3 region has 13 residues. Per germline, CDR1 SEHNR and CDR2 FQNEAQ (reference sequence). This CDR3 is CASSRFSEETQYF. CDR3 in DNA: TGTGCCAGCAGCAGATTTAGCGAAGAGACCCAGTACTTC.

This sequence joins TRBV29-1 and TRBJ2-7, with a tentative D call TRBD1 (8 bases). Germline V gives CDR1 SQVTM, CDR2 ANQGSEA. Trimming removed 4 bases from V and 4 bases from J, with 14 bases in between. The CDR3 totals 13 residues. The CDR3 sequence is CSVVTQGGYEQYF. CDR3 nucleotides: TGCAGCGTTGTGACACAGGGGGGGTACGAGCAGTACTTC.